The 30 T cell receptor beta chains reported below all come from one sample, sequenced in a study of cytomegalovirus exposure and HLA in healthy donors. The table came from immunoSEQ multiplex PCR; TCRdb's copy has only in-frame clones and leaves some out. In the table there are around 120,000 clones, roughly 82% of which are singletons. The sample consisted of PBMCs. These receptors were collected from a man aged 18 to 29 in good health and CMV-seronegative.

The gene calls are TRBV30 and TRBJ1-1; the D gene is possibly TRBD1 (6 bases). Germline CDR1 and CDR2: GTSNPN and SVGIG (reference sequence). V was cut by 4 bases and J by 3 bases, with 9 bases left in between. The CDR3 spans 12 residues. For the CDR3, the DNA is TGTGCCTGGAACAGGGCCCACACTGAAGCTTTCTTT. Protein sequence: CAWNRAHTEAFF. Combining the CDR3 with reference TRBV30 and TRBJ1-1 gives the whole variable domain SQTIHQWPATLVQPVGSPLSLECTVEGTSNPNLYWYRQAAGRGLQLLFYSVGIGQISSEVPQNLSASRPQDRQFILSSKKLLLSDSGFYLCAWNRAHTEAFFGQGTRLTVV.

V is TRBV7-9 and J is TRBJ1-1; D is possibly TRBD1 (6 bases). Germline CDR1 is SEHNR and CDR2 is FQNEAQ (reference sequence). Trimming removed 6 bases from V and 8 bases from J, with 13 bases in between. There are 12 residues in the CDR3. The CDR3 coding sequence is TGTGCCAGCAGTCAAGGACAGACCGAAGCTTTCTTT. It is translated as CASSQGQTEAFF.

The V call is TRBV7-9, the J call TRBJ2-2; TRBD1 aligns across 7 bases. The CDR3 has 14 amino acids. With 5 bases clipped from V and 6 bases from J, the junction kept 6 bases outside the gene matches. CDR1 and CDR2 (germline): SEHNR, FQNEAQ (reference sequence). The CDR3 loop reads CASSDRALAGELFF. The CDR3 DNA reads TGTGCCAGCAGCGACAGGGCTTTGGCCGGGGAGCTGTTTTTT.

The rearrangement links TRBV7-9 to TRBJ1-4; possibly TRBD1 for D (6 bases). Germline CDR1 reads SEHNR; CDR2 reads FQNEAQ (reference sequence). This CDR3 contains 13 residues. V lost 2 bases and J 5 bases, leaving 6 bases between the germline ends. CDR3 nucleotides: TGTGCCAGCAGCTTACAGGGGAATGAAAAACTGTTTTTT. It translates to CASSLQGNEKLFF.

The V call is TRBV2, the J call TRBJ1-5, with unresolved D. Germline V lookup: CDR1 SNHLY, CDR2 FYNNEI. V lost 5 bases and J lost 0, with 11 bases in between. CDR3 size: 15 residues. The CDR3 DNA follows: TGTGCCAGCAGTTCAGGATTGTATAGCAATCAGCCCCAGCATTTT. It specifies CASSSGLYSNQPQHF.

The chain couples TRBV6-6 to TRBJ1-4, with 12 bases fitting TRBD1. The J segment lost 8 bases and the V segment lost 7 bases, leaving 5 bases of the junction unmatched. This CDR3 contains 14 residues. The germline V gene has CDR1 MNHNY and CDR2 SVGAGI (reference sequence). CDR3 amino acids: CASTGDRGLEKLFF. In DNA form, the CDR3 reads TGTGCCAGCACCGGGGACAGGGGGCTAGAAAAACTGTTTTTT.

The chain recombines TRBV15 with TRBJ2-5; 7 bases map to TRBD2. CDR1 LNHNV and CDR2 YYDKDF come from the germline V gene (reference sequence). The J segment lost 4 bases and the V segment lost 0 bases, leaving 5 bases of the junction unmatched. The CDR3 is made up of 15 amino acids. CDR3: CATSREAGRGETQYF. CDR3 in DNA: TGTGCCACCAGCAGAGAGGCAGGGAGGGGAGAGACCCAGTACTTC.

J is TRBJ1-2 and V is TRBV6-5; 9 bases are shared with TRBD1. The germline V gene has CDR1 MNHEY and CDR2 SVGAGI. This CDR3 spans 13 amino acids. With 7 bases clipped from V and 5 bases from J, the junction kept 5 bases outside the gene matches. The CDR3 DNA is TGTGCCAGCAAACGGACAGGGGATTATGGCTACACCTTC. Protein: CASKRTGDYGYTF.

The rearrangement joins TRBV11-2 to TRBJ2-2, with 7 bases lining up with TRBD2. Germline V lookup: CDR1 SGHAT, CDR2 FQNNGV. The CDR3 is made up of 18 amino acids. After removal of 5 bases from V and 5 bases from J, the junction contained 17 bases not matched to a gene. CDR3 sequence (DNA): TGTGCCAGCAGCCACCCCGCTAGCGGAACAATAGGGACCGGGGAGCTGTTTTTT. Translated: CASSHPASGTIGTGELFF.

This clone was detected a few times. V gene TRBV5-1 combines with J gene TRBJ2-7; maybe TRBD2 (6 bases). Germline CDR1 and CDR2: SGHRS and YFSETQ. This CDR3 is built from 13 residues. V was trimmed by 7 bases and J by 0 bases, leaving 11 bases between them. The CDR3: CASARGISYEQYF. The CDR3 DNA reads TGCGCCAGCGCTCGCGGGATCTCCTACGAGCAGTACTTC.

The CDR3 region is CASSQDRPSGGLSYEQYF. Here the CDR3 DNA reads TGTGCCAGCAGCCAAGATCGGCCTAGCGGGGGGCTCTCCTACGAGCAGTACTTC. The chain is built from TRBV4-2 and TRBJ2-7, with TRBD2 matching over 11 bases. CDR3 length: 18 residues. CDR1 and CDR2 from the germline V gene are LGHNA and YNFKEQ. The ends lost 0 bases at V and 0 bases at J; junction bases unmatched: 7.

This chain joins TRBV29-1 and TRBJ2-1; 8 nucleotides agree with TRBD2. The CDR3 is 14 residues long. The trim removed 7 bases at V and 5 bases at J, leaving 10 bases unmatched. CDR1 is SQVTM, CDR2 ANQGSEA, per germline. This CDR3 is CSGSSGRGDNEQFF. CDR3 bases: TGCAGCGGGTCAAGCGGGAGAGGAGACAATGAGCAGTTCTTC.

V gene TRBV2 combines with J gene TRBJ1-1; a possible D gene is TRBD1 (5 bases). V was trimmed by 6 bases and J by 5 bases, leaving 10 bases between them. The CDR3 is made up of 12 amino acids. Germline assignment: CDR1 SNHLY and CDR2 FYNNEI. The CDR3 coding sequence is TGTGCCAGCAGGGGGCTAGGGACTGAAGCTTTCTTT. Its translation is CASRGLGTEAFF.

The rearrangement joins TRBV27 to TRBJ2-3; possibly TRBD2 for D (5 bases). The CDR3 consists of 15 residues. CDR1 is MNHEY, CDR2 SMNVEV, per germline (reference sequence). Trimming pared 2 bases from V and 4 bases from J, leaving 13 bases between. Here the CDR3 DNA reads TGTGCCAGCAGTTTAGGCCTAGCCTGGGCAGATACGCAGTATTTT. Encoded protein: CASSLGLAWADTQYF.

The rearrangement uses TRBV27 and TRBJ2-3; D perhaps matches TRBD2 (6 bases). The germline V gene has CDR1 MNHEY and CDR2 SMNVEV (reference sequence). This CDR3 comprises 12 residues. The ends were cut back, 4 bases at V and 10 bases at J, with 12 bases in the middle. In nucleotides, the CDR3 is TGTGCCAGCAGTTCTGGACTAACCGCGCAGTATTTT. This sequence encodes CASSSGLTAQYF.

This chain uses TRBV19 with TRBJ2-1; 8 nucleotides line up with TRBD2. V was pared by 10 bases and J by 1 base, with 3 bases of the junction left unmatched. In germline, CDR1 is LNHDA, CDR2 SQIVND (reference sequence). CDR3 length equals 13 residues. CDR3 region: CATASGSYNEQFF. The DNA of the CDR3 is TGTGCCACCGCTAGCGGGTCCTACAATGAGCAGTTCTTC.

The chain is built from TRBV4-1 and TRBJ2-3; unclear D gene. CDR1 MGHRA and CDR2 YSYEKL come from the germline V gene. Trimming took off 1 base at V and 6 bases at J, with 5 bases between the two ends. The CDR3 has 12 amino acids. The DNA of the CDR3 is TGCGCCAGCAGCCAAGTGTCGGATACGCAGTATTTT. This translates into CASSQVSDTQYF.

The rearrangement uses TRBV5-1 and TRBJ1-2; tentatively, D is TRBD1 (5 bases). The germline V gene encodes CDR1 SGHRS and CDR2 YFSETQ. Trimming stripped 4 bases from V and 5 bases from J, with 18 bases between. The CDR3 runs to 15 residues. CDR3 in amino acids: CASSPSGREGYGYTF. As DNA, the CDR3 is TGCGCCAGCAGCCCAAGCGGCAGGGAGGGGTATGGCTACACCTTC.

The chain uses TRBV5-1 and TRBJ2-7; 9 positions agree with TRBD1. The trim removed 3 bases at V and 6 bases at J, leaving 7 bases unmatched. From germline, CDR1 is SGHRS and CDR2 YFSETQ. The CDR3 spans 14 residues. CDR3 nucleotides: TGCGCCAGCAGCTCGGACAGGGGATCGGTCGAGCAGTACTTC. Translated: CASSSDRGSVEQYF.

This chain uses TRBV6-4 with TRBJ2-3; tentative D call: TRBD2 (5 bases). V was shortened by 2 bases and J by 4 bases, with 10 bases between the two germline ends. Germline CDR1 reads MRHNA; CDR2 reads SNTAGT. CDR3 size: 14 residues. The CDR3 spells CASSDAGTPDTQYF. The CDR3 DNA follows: TGTGCCAGCAGTGACGCGGGTACCCCAGATACGCAGTATTTT.

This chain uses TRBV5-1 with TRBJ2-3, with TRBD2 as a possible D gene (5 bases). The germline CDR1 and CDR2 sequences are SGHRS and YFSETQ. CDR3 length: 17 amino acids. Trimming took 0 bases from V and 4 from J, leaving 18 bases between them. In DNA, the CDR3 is TGCGCCAGCAGCTTGGCGCGGACTTCAGCAACGTCAGATACGCAGTATTTT. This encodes CASSLARTSATSDTQYF.

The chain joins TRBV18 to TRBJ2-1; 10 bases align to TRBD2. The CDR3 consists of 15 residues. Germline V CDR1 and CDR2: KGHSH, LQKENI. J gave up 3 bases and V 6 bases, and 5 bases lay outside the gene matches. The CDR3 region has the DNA TGTGCCAGCTCGCCTCTAGCGGGAGTCTACAATGAGCAGTTCTTC. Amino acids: CASSPLAGVYNEQFF.

The CDR3 DNA reads as TGTGCCAGCCGCGGGGGGGCGAACACTGAAGCTTTCTTT. Its protein is CASRGGANTEAFF. The chain joins TRBV19 to TRBJ1-1; possibly TRBD1 for D (6 bases). The CDR3 spans 13 residues. V lost 9 bases and J 1 base, leaving 12 bases between the germline ends. The germline gives CDR1 LNHDA, CDR2 SQIVND (reference sequence).

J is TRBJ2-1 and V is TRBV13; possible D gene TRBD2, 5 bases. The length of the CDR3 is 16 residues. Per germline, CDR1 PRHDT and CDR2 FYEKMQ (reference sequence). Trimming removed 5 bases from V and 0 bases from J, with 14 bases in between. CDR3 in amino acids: CASSGPGTSSYNEQFF. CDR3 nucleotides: TGTGCCAGCAGCGGCCCGGGAACTAGCTCCTACAATGAGCAGTTCTTC.

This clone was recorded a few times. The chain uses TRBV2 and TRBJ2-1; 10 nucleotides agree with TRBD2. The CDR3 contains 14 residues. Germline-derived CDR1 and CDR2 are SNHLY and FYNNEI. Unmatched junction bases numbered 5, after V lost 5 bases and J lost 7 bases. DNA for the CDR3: TGTGCCAGCAGTCCGGGACTAGCGATGAATGAGCAGTTCTTC. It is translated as CASSPGLAMNEQFF.

The CDR3 protein is CAISGPPGQTSYEQYF. The DNA of the CDR3 is TGTGCCATCAGCGGGCCTCCGGGACAGACCTCCTACGAGCAGTACTTC. The J gene is TRBJ2-7, the V gene TRBV10-3; 7 bases match TRBD1. The V gene end was trimmed by 6 bases and the J gene end by 0 bases; junction bases not matched to a gene: 11. CDR1 is ENHRY, CDR2 SYGVKD, per germline. This CDR3 is built from 16 residues.

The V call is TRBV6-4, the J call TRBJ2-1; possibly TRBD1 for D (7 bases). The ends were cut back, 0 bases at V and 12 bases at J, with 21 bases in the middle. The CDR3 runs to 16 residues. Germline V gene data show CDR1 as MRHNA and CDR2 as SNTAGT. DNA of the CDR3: TGTGCCAGCAGTGACTCGGGGCTAGGAGGGGGCCGGGGGCAGTTCTTC. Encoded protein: CASSDSGLGGGRGQFF.

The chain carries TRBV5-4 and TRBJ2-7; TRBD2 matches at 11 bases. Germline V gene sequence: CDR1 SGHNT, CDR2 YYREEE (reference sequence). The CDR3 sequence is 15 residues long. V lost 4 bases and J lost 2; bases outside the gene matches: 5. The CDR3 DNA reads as TGTGCCAGCAGCACAAGACTAGCGGGGACCTACGAGCAGTACTTC. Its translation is CASSTRLAGTYEQYF.

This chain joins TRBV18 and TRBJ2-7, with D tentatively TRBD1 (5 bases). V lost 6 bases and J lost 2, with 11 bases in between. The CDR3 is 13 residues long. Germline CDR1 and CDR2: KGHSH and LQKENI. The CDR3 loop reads CASSHVTAYEQYF. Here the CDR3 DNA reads TGTGCCAGCTCGCACGTGACAGCCTACGAGCAGTACTTC.

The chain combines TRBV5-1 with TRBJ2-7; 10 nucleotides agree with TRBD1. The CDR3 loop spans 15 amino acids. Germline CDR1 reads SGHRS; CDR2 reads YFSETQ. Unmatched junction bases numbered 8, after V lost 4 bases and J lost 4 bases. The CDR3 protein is CASSPPGTGAYEQYF. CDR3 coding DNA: TGCGCCAGCAGCCCCCCGGGGACAGGGGCTTACGAGCAGTACTTC.